This TCR beta chain was obtained from a study of blood T cells in healthy people across ages. Findings and caveats of the study: More naive CD4+ cells and higher diversity marked long-lived donors relative to aged donors. Bulk PBMC profiling left naive and antigen-experienced comparisons inconclusive.

This clonotype was recorded a few times. Its target is not known. The CDR3 runs 14 residues. Germline CDR1 MNHEY, CDR2 SVGEGT. The V gene lost 2 bases and the J gene lost 3 bases, with 11 bases spanning the gap. Individuals who donated were healthy Caucasians from Russia aged about 6 to 90. Primed by a sample-barcoded 5' primer and a J-beta primer mix, a second PCR proceeded for about 6 to 12 cycles. Each cDNA molecule carried a tag from a template-switch adaptor that contained 12 random nucleotides. TCRdb itself ran the 5' RACE reads through MiXCR, one entry per CDR3 protein. The sample lists 800,000 to 1,300,000 distinct CDR3 sequences, almost 25% seen once, with less than 0.75% in the top ten. These data also featured in a second study, about T cells of mothers and their children.

The rearrangement uses TRBV6-2 or TRBV6-3 and TRBJ2-7; no reliable D call. The receptor was isolated from a girl under 10 years old in good health. The sample taken for sequencing was blood. CDR3 sequence (DNA): TGTGCCAGCAGTTACAGTCCGATGAGCTACGAGCAGTACTTC. Amino acid sequence: CASSYSPMSYEQYF.